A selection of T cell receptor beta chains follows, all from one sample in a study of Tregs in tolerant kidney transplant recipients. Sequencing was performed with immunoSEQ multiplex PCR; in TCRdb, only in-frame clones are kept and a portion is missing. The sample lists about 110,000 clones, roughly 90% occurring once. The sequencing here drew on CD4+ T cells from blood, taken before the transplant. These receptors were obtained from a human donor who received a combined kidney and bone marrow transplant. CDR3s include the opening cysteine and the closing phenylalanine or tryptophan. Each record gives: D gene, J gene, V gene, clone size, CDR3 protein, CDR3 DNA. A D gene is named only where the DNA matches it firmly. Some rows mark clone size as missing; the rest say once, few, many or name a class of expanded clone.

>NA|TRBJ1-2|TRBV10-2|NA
CASSGAGPSGGGYTF
TGCGCCAGCAGTGGAGCCGGACCGTCTGGAGGTGGCTACACCTTC
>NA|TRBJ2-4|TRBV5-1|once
CASSLWRGGSQNIQYF
TGCGCCAGCAGCTTGTGGCGGGGTGGGTCCCAAAACATTCAGTACTTC
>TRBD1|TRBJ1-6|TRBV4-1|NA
CASSLGQGSYNSPLHF
TGCGCCAGCAGCCTTGGACAGGGCTCCTATAATTCACCCCTCCACTTT
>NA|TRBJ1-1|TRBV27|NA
CATSQGLNTEAFF
TGTGCCACCTCACAGGGATTGAACACTGAAGCTTTCTTT
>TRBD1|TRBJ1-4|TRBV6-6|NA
CASSWTGSIEKLFF
TGTGCCAGCAGTTGGACAGGGTCAATCGAAAAACTGTTTTTT
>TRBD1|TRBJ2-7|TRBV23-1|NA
CASRVKPGTGGGEQYF
TGCGCCAGCAGAGTAAAACCCGGGACAGGGGGGGGCGAGCAGTACTTC
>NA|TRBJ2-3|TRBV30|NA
CAWTAGLAAGTDTQYF
TGTGCCTGGACCGCCGGTTTAGCAGCTGGCACAGATACGCAGTATTTT
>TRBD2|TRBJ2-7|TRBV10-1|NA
CASSESGGLSYEQYF
TGCGCCAGCAGTGAGAGCGGGGGGCTCTCCTACGAGCAGTACTTC
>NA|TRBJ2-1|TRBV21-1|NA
CASSNGTRPYNEQFF
TGTGCCAGCAGCAACGGGACAAGACCGTACAATGAGCAGTTCTTC
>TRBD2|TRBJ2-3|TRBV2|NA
CASSDRRGTTDTQYF
TGTGCCAGCAGTGACCGGCGGGGGACTACAGATACGCAGTATTTT
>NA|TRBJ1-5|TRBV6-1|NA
CASLSPYGNQPQHF
TGTGCCAGCCTTAGTCCGTACGGGAATCAGCCCCAGCATTTT
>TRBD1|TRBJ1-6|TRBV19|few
CASSTWDRVNSPLHF
TGTGCCAGTAGCACATGGGACAGGGTGAATTCACCCCTCCACTTT
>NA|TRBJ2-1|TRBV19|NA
CASSLNGPGLAGATDEQFF
TGTGCCAGTAGTCTAAACGGCCCGGGGCTTGCGGGGGCCACGGATGAGCAGTTCTTC
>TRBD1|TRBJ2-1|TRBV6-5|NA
CASSPGQGSYNEQFF
TGTGCCAGCAGTCCTGGACAGGGGTCCTACAATGAGCAGTTCTTC
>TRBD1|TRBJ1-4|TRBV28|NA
CASRHGQGSQDEKLFF
TGTGCCAGCAGACACGGACAGGGAAGTCAAGATGAAAAACTGTTTTTT
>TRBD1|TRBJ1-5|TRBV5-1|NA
CASSLGTGPNQPQHF
TGCGCCAGCAGCCTAGGGACAGGACCCAATCAGCCCCAGCATTTT
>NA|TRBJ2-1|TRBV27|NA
CASTSYNEQFF
TGTGCCAGCACTTCTTACAATGAGCAGTTCTTC
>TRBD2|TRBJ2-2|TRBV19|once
CASSISVAGSAGELFF
TGTGCCAGTAGTATCTCGGTAGCGGGTTCGGCCGGGGAGCTGTTTTTT
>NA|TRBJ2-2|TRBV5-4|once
CASRPQLELNTGELFF
TGTGCCAGCAGACCCCAACTAGAGTTAAACACCGGGGAGCTGTTTTTT
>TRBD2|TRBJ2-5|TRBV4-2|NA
CASSQSTSASQETQYF
TGTGCCAGCAGCCAATCTACTAGCGCTAGCCAAGAGACCCAGTACTTC